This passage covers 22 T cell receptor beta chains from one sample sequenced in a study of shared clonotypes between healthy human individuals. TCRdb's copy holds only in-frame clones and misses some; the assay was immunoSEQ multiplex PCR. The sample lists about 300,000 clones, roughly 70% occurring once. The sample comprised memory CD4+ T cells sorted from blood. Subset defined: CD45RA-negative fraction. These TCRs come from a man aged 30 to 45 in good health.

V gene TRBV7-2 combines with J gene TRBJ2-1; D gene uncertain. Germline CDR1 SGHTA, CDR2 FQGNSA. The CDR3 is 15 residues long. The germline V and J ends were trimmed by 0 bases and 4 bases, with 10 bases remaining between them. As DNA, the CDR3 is TGTGCCAGCAGCTTAGCGCCGCTAGGGTACAATGAGCAGTTCTTC. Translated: CASSLAPLGYNEQFF.

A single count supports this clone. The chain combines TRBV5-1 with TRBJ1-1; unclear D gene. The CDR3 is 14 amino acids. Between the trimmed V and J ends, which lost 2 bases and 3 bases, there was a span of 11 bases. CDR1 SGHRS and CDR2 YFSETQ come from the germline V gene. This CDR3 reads CASSFWSRDTEAFF. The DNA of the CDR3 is TGCGCCAGCAGCTTTTGGTCGCGGGACACTGAAGCTTTCTTT.

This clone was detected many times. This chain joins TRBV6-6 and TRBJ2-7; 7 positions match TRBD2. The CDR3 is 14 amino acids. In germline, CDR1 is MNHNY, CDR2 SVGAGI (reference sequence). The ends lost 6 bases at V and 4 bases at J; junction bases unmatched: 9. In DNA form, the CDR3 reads TGTGCCAGCAGCCGGGGGGTCGGGGCGTACGAGCAGTACTTC. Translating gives CASSRGVGAYEQYF.

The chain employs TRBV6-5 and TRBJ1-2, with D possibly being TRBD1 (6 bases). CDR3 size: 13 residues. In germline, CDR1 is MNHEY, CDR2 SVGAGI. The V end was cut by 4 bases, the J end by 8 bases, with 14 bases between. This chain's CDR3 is CASSSTGWGGYTF. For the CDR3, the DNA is TGTGCCAGCAGTTCTACAGGGTGGGGGGGCTACACCTTC.

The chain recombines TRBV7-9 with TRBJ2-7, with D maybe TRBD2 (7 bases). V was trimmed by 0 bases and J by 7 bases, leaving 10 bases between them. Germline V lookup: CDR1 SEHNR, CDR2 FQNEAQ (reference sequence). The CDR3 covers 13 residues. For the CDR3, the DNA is TGTGCCAGCAGCTTAGCGGGAGGGGGTGAGCAGTACTTC. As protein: CASSLAGGGEQYF.

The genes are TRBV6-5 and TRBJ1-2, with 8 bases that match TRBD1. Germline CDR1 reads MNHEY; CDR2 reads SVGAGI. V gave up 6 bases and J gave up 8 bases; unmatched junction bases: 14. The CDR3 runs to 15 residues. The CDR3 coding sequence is TGTGCCAGCAGCTACCCCGGGACAGGCCCCAGGGGCTACACCTTC. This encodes CASSYPGTGPRGYTF.

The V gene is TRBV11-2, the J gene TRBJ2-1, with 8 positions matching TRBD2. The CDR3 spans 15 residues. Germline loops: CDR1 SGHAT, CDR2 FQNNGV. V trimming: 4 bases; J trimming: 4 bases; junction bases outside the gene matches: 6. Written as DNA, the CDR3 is TGTGCCAGCAGCTCATTAGCGGGGAAATACAATGAGCAGTTCTTC. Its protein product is CASSSLAGKYNEQFF.

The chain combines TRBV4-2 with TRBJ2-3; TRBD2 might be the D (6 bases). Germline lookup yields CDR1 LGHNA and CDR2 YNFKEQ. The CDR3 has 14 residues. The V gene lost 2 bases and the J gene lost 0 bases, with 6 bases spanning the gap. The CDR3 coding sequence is TGTGCCAGCAGCCAACGGGGGAGCACAGATACGCAGTATTTT. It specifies CASSQRGSTDTQYF.

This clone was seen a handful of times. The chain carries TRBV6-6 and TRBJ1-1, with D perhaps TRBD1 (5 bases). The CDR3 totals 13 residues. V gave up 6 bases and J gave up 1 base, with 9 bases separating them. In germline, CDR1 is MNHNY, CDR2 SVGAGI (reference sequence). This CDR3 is CASSLDRNTEAFF. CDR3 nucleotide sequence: TGTGCCAGCAGCCTCGACAGGAACACTGAAGCTTTCTTT.

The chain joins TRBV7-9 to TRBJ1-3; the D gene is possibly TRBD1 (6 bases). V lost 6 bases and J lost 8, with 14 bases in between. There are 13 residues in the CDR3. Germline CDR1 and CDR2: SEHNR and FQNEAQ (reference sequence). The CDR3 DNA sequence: TGTGCCAGCAGATGGGGGGCGGAAGACACCATATATTTT. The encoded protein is CASRWGAEDTIYF.

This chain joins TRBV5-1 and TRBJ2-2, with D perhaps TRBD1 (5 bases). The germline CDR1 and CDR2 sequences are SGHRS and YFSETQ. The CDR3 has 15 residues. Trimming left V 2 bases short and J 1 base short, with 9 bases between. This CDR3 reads CASSFTGENTGELFF. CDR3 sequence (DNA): TGCGCCAGCAGCTTTACAGGAGAGAACACCGGGGAGCTGTTTTTT.

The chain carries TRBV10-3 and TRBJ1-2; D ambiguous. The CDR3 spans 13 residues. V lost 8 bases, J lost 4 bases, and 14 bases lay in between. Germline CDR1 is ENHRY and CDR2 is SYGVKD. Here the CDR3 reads CAIGTETGYGYTF. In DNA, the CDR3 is TGTGCCATCGGAACTGAGACGGGCTATGGCTACACCTTC.

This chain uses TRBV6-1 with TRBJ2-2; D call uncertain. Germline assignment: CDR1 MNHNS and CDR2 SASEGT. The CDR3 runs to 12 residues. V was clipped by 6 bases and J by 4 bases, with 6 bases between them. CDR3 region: CASRKTTGELFF. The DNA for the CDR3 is TGTGCCAGCAGGAAAACCACCGGGGAGCTGTTTTTT.

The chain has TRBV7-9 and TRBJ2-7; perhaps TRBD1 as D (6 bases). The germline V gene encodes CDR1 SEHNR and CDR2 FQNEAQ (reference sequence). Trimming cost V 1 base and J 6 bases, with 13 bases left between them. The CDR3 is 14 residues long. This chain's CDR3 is CASSLEGVVSEQYF. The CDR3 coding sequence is TGTGCCAGCAGCTTAGAGGGGGTGGTGAGCGAGCAGTACTTC.

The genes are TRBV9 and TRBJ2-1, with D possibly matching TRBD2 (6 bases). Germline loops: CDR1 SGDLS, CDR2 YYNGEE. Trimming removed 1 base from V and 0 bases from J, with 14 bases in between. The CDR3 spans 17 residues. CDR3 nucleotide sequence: TGTGCCAGCAGCGTAAAGGGACTCCGGAGCTCCTACAATGAGCAGTTCTTC. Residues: CASSVKGLRSSYNEQFF.

CDR3 residues: CASTGPARLLFF. The DNA of the CDR3 is TGTGCCAGCACCGGGCCCGCACGGCTACTGTTTTTT. V and J are TRBV28 and TRBJ1-4; D is uncertain. Trimming pared 7 bases from V and 13 bases from J, leaving 16 bases between. The germline V gene encodes CDR1 MDHEN and CDR2 SYDVKM. This CDR3 is built from 12 residues.

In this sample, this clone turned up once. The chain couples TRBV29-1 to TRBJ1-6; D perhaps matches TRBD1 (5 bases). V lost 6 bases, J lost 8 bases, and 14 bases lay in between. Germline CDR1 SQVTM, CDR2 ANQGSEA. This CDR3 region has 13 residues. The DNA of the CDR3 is TGCAGCGTGAAGGTTGGCAGGGATTCACCCCTCCACTTT. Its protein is CSVKVGRDSPLHF.

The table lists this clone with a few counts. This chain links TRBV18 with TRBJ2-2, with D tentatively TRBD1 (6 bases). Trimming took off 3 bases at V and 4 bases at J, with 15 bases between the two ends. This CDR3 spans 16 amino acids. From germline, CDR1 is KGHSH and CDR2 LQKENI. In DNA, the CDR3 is TGTGCCAGCTCACCCCAACAGGGACCCTTCACCGGGGAGCTGTTTTTT. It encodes CASSPQQGPFTGELFF.

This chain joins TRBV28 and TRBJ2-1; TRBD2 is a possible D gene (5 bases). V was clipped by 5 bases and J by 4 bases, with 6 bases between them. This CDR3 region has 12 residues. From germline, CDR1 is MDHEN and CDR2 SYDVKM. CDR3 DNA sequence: TGTGCCAGCAGTAGGACTTACAATGAGCAGTTCTTC. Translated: CASSRTYNEQFF.

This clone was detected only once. The CDR3 is CASSRLSGRGPETQYF. Here the CDR3 DNA reads TGTGCCAGTAGTCGGCTTAGCGGGAGGGGGCCAGAGACCCAGTACTTC. The rearrangement uses TRBV19 and TRBJ2-5; 11 nucleotides match TRBD2. This CDR3 is 16 amino acids long. The germline V gene encodes CDR1 LNHDA and CDR2 SQIVND (reference sequence). Trimming cost V 5 bases and J 4 bases; bases outside gene matches: 9.

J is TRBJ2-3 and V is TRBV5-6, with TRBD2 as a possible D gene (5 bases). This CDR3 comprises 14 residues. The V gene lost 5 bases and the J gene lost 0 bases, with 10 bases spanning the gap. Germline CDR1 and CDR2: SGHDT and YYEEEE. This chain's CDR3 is CASRTRSSTDTQYF. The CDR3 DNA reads TGTGCCAGCAGAACTAGATCTAGCACAGATACGCAGTATTTT.

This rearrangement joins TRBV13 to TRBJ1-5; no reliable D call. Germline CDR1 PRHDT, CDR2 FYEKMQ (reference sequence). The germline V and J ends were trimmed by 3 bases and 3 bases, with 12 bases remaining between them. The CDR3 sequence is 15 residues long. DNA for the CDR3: TGTGCCAGCAGCTTGGGTAAGGGCCTCAATCAGCCCCAGCATTTT. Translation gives CASSLGKGLNQPQHF.